The 28 T cell receptor beta chains presented below share a single source sample, sequenced in a study of B cell selection in AIRE deficiency. Here immunoSEQ multiplex PCR was the method, and the copy in TCRdb shows in-frame clones only, minus some. The table includes tens of thousands of clones, 95% to 98% detected once. Sorting defined conventional CD4 T cells as CD4+CD127+. Source material: CD4+CD127+ conventional T cells sorted from PBMCs. Receptors were obtained from a human donor in good health.

In its sample, this clone was seen once. The rearrangement links TRBV2 to TRBJ2-1; 7 bases line up with TRBD1. The CDR3 has 14 residues. The trim removed 4 bases at V and 5 bases at J, leaving 5 bases unmatched. The germline V gene encodes CDR1 SNHLY and CDR2 FYNNEI. CDR3 coding DNA: TGTGCCAGCAGTGCGAGGGACAGCCACAATGAGCAGTTCTTC. It is translated as CASSARDSHNEQFF.

This clone was detected once. The chain combines TRBV5-6 with TRBJ2-7, with 8 bases lining up with TRBD1. The ends lost 3 bases at V and 5 bases at J; junction bases unmatched: 13. This CDR3 region has 16 residues. Germline V CDR1 and CDR2: SGHDT, YYEEEE. The CDR3 DNA reads TGTGCCAGCAGCTGGGGGCCTTCCCAGGGGGCGGACGAGCAGTACTTC. It specifies CASSWGPSQGADEQYF.

This clone was seen once. The chain employs TRBV7-8 and TRBJ2-7, with 9 nucleotides matching TRBD2. This CDR3 is built from 17 residues. V shed 5 bases, J shed 4 bases, and the junction held 15 bases outside the gene matches. CDR1 is SGHVS, CDR2 FQNEAQ, per germline. The CDR3 nucleotides are TGTGCCAGCAGCCGCACCTTTATGATAGCGGGAGATTACGAGCAGTACTTC. Protein product: CASSRTFMIAGDYEQYF.

The V call is TRBV11-2, the J call TRBJ2-5; D remains ambiguous. The CDR3 loop spans 13 amino acids. From germline, CDR1 is SGHAT and CDR2 FQNNGV. V was shortened by 3 bases and J by 2 bases, with 7 bases between the two germline ends. In DNA form, the CDR3 reads TGTGCCAGCAGCTTGAGCCAGCAAGAGACCCAGTACTTC. Its protein product is CASSLSQQETQYF.

The chain links TRBV28 to TRBJ1-6, with D possibly being TRBD1 (6 bases). Germline V lookup: CDR1 MDHEN, CDR2 SYDVKM. Trimming took 6 bases from V and 7 from J, leaving 13 bases between them. There are 14 residues in the CDR3. The CDR3 loop is CASSWGGDNSPLHF. CDR3 sequence (DNA): TGTGCCAGCAGCTGGGGGGGCGACAATTCACCCCTCCACTTT.

V is TRBV19 and J is TRBJ2-3; TRBD2 matches 10 bases. From germline, CDR1 is LNHDA and CDR2 SQIVND (reference sequence). The V segment lost 5 bases and the J segment 1 base; nucleotides outside the gene matches: 0. The CDR3 is made up of 14 amino acids. The CDR3 spells CASSGTSGTDTQYF. In DNA form, the CDR3 reads TGTGCCAGTAGTGGGACTAGCGGCACAGATACGCAGTATTTT.

V gene TRBV5-6 combines with J gene TRBJ1-1; D remains unclear. Germline CDR1 and CDR2: SGHDT and YYEEEE. The ends were cut back, 2 bases at V and 4 bases at J, with 12 bases in the middle. This CDR3 spans 14 amino acids. Here the CDR3 DNA reads TGTGCCAGCAGCTTTCTTGGGTTTGGCACTGAAGCTTTCTTT. This sequence encodes CASSFLGFGTEAFF.

This chain joins TRBV4-2 and TRBJ1-2; D is unclear. CDR1 is LGHNA, CDR2 YNFKEQ, per germline. The CDR3 has 13 residues. The V end lost 0 bases, the J end lost 6 bases, and 8 bases lay between the germline ends. The CDR3 DNA reads as TGTGCCAGCAGCCAAGATCTGAGGGATGGCTACACCTTC. It specifies CASSQDLRDGYTF.

The genes are TRBV7-2 and TRBJ2-1; tentative D call: TRBD2 (6 bases). Germline V gives CDR1 SGHTA, CDR2 FQGNSA. The ends were cut back, 5 bases at V and 3 bases at J, with 8 bases in the middle. The CDR3 runs to 13 residues. CDR3 in DNA: TGTGCCAGCAGCCGGGACTTCTACAATGAGCAGTTCTTC. Residues: CASSRDFYNEQFF.

The chain employs TRBV7-3 and TRBJ2-7, with 10 bases lining up with TRBD1. CDR1 is SGHTA, CDR2 FQGTGA, per germline. V lost 5 bases to trimming and J lost 5 bases; unmatched junction nucleotides: 6. The CDR3 covers 14 residues. The DNA of the CDR3 is TGTGCCAGCAGCCCGCGACAGGGGGCCAACGAGCAGTACTTC. Its translation: CASSPRQGANEQYF.

The CDR3 DNA is TGTGCCAGCAGCTTAATTCGGGGGCGGGGCGAGCAGTACTTC. Translation gives CASSLIRGRGEQYF. The chain is built from TRBV11-2 and TRBJ2-7; D is possibly TRBD1 or TRBD2 (6 bases each). Germline CDR1 SGHAT, CDR2 FQNNGV. The CDR3 runs to 14 residues. V lost 2 bases and J lost 6, with 14 bases in between.

The V call is TRBV5-1, the J call TRBJ2-7, with D perhaps matching TRBD1 (6 bases). This CDR3 spans 14 amino acids. Germline CDR1 SGHRS, CDR2 YFSETQ. V lost 6 bases, J lost 2 bases, and 15 bases lay in between. The CDR3 sequence: CASIPRTDPYEQYF. Here the CDR3 DNA reads TGCGCCAGCATTCCCCGGACAGATCCCTACGAGCAGTACTTC.

V is TRBV5-6 and J is TRBJ1-6; tentatively, D is TRBD1 (5 bases). The CDR3 runs 17 residues. Trimming pared 3 bases from V and 6 bases from J, leaving 19 bases between. The germline gives CDR1 SGHDT, CDR2 YYEEEE. The CDR3 sequence: CASSSQGWGRTNSPLHF. DNA of the CDR3: TGTGCCAGCAGCTCCCAGGGCTGGGGCCGGACTAATTCACCCCTCCACTTT.

The chain combines TRBV19 with TRBJ1-1; D remains ambiguous. CDR1 and CDR2 from the germline V gene are LNHDA and SQIVND (reference sequence). The CDR3 covers 14 residues. Trimming pared 5 bases from V and 4 bases from J, leaving 14 bases between. CDR3 bases: TGTGCCAGTAGTGGAACCAAAGGTGGCACTGAAGCTTTCTTT. Its protein is CASSGTKGGTEAFF.

This rearrangement joins TRBV6-4 to TRBJ1-1; D perhaps matches TRBD1 (6 bases). V was shortened by 5 bases and J by 1 base, with 8 bases between the two germline ends. This CDR3 spans 13 amino acids. Germline V gene sequence: CDR1 MRHNA, CDR2 SNTAGT. The CDR3 DNA reads as TGTGCCAGCAGTTCCAGGGGGAACACTGAAGCTTTCTTT. Translated: CASSSRGNTEAFF.

The rearrangement joins TRBV5-1 to TRBJ1-1; 7 bases align to TRBD1. Trimming at V came to 5 bases and at J to 0 bases, leaving 4 bases not matched to a gene. The CDR3 runs 14 residues. Germline CDR1 reads SGHRS; CDR2 reads YFSETQ. The CDR3 nucleotides read TGCGCCAGCAGTCGGACAGGCATGAACACTGAAGCTTTCTTT. It encodes CASSRTGMNTEAFF.

The V gene is TRBV9, the J gene TRBJ1-1; tentatively, D is TRBD1 (5 bases). Germline V CDR1 and CDR2: SGDLS, YYNGEE. The CDR3 loop spans 13 amino acids. V was trimmed by 0 bases and J by 5 bases, leaving 8 bases between them. The CDR3 DNA reads as TGTGCCAGCAGCGTAGAGGGGCGGACTGAAGCTTTCTTT. Its protein is CASSVEGRTEAFF.

The chain employs TRBV2 and TRBJ1-6; D is unclear. Trimming removed 5 bases at V and 8 bases at J, with 10 bases between. Germline CDR1 is SNHLY and CDR2 is FYNNEI. The CDR3 loop spans 13 amino acids. In DNA, the CDR3 is TGTGCCAGCAGTTTCGACGCTCATTCACCCCTCCACTTT. Encoded protein: CASSFDAHSPLHF. Drawing the rest from reference TRBV2 and TRBJ1-6, the complete variable domain is EPEVTQTPSHQVTQMGQEVILRCVPISNHLYFYWYRQILGQKVEFLVSFYNNEISEKSEIFDDQFSVERPDGSNFTLKIRSTKLEDSAMYFCASSFDAHSPLHFGNGTRLTVT.

This chain connects TRBV19 to TRBJ1-2, with D hard to call. Trimming left V 0 bases short and J 2 bases short, with 7 bases between. There are 14 residues in the CDR3. Germline V gene sequence: CDR1 LNHDA, CDR2 SQIVND (reference sequence). Here the CDR3 reads CASSIDLRNYGYTF. DNA of the CDR3: TGTGCCAGTAGTATAGATCTCCGCAACTATGGCTACACCTTC.

This clone was detected once. The CDR3: CASSLAPLSTGLNQPQHF. The CDR3, as DNA: TGTGCCAGCAGCTTAGCCCCTCTTTCGACAGGGCTGAATCAGCCCCAGCATTTT. The rearrangement joins TRBV7-2 to TRBJ1-5, with 7 bases that match TRBD1. Germline V gene sequence: CDR1 SGHTA, CDR2 FQGNSA. The CDR3 sequence is 18 residues long. Losses at the gene ends were 0 bases for V and 4 bases for J; bases not matched to a gene: 12.

This rearrangement joins TRBV7-8 to TRBJ2-1; no firm D call. The CDR3 runs 14 residues. The V gene lost 5 bases and the J gene lost 5 bases, with 13 bases spanning the gap. CDR1 is SGHVS, CDR2 FQNEAQ, per germline. CDR3 sequence (DNA): TGTGCCAGCAGCCGGACCTGGTCTGACAATGAGCAGTTCTTC. It codes for CASSRTWSDNEQFF.

The rearrangement joins TRBV28 to TRBJ1-3; the D gene is possibly TRBD1 (5 bases). Trimming removed 7 bases at V and 7 bases at J, with 20 bases between. CDR3 size: 15 residues. Germline CDR1 reads MDHEN; CDR2 reads SYDVKM. The CDR3 reads CASTQSSRDTNTIYF. The CDR3 region has the DNA TGTGCCAGCACCCAGTCGTCCAGGGATACCAACACCATATATTTT.

V gene TRBV7-9 combines with J gene TRBJ2-7; D not resolved. Looked up from germline, CDR1 is SEHNR and CDR2 is FQNEAQ (reference sequence). The CDR3 is 13 residues long. V lost 1 base to trimming and J lost 6 bases, with 10 bases between them. CDR3 sequence (DNA): TGTGCCAGCAGCTTAGTGCAGGTAGGCGAGCAGTACTTC. Protein product: CASSLVQVGEQYF.

This chain uses TRBV2 with TRBJ1-3; D not certain. V was trimmed by 3 bases and J by 2 bases, leaving 11 bases between them. Germline V gene lookup returns CDR1 SNHLY and CDR2 FYNNEI. CDR3 length equals 15 residues. The CDR3 is CASSEEGGTGNTIYF. The CDR3, as DNA: TGTGCCAGCAGTGAGGAAGGAGGAACTGGAAACACCATATATTTT. The complete variable domain, with remaining parts taken from reference TRBV2 and TRBJ1-3, reads EPEVTQTPSHQVTQMGQEVILRCVPISNHLYFYWYRQILGQKVEFLVSFYNNEISEKSEIFDDQFSVERPDGSNFTLKIRSTKLEDSAMYFCASSEEGGTGNTIYFGEGSWLTVV.

The CDR3, as DNA: TGTGCCAGCAGCTCGGGACAGGGCCACACAGATACGCAGTATTTT. Translating it yields CASSSGQGHTDTQYF. This chain links TRBV7-9 with TRBJ2-3, with 9 bases lining up with TRBD1. V lost 4 bases to trimming and J lost 2 bases; unmatched junction nucleotides: 4. This CDR3 comprises 15 residues. The germline CDR1 and CDR2 sequences are SEHNR and FQNEAQ (reference sequence).

The chain uses TRBV10-2 and TRBJ1-1; perhaps TRBD1 as D (5 bases). This CDR3 spans 14 amino acids. CDR1 WSHSY and CDR2 SAAADI come from the germline V gene. The ends were cut back, 5 bases at V and 1 base at J, with 11 bases in the middle. CDR3 residues: CASSRHQGNTEAFF. CDR3 DNA sequence: TGCGCCAGCAGTCGCCACCAGGGGAACACTGAAGCTTTCTTT.

The chain joins TRBV5-1 to TRBJ2-1; D may be TRBD2 (5 bases). This CDR3 is 15 amino acids long. With 1 base removed from V and 6 bases from J, the gap between germline ends came to 14 bases. The germline gives CDR1 SGHRS, CDR2 YFSETQ. The CDR3 nucleotides are TGCGCCAGCAGCTTGTCCAGCGGAAGGACCAATGAGCAGTTCTTC. It translates to CASSLSSGRTNEQFF.

This sequence joins TRBV2 and TRBJ1-1; D gene uncertain. The CDR3 has 12 amino acids. CDR1 and CDR2 from the germline V gene are SNHLY and FYNNEI. V was pared by 6 bases and J by 3 bases, with 8 bases between. The CDR3 is CASSVDYTEAFF. The CDR3 DNA sequence: TGTGCCAGCAGCGTCGATTACACTGAAGCTTTCTTT.